This TCR beta chain comes out of a study of monozygotic twins with inflammatory bowel disease. Findings and limits, study-wide: Lower TCRbeta diversity (inverse Simpson) was seen in IBD patients than in healthy co-twins. Researchers report that IBD patients shared fewer clonotypes with others than healthy twins, especially amid disease activity.

Template switching added UMIs carrying a 6-nucleotide sample barcode. Each CDR3 protein gets one entry in TCRdb, which reprocessed the 5' RACE reads and gives no DNA. The record lists about 450,000 distinct CDR3 sequences, of which the ten most abundant hold 2% to 3%. The CDR3 totals 17 residues. Germline lookup yields CDR1 SGHRS and CDR2 YFSETQ. A remark on this clonotype: Its target is unknown.

Sequenced material: blood. The rearrangement links TRBV5-1 to TRBJ1-3; TCRdb picks TRBD1, but there is no DNA to check that call. This sequence originates from a human donor with ulcerative colitis or Crohn's disease, or a healthy co-twin of an affected twin (not recorded which). CDR3 loop: CASSFGSTGSSGNTIYF.